The 18 T cell receptor beta chains reported below all come from one sample, sequenced in a study of beta chain features in type 1 diabetes (dated by TCRdb to the late 2010s). The library relied on the immunoSEQ multiplex PCR assay. All of the isolated RNA was reverse transcribed with the High Capacity cDNA Reverse Transcription Kit, so expressed TCRB transcripts were sequenced. The clones in this table, taken by TCRdb from immuneACCESS, are in-frame only. Not every clone is retained; where verified, under half of the shortfall comes from an unresolved V gene, and the cause of the rest is unknown. The sample profile shows 35,000 to 45,000 clones; around 64% of them were found once. Around 2% of the sample comes from the top ten. Sequencing was done on a sample of Tregs from blood. This sample's cell subset or site label indicates: regulatory CD4+ T cells. The receptors were gathered from a woman aged 25-40 years in good health.

The V and J genes are TRBV28 and TRBJ1-4; tentatively, D is TRBD1 (6 bases). This CDR3 is built from 14 residues. Germline lookup yields CDR1 MDHEN and CDR2 SYDVKM. The ends were cut back, 11 bases at V and 5 bases at J, with 18 bases in the middle. CDR3 coding DNA: TGTGCCGCAAAGGGTTACAGGGAGAATGAAAAACTGTTTTTT. Protein sequence: CAAKGYRENEKLFF. Combining the CDR3 with reference TRBV28 and TRBJ1-4 gives the whole variable domain DVKVTQSSRYLVKRTGEKVFLECVQDMDHENMFWYRQDPGLGLRLIYFSYDVKMKEKGDIPEGYSVSREKKERFSLILESASTNQTSMYLCAAKGYRENEKLFFGSGTQLSVL.

J is TRBJ2-7 and V is TRBV21-1; TRBD1 is the table's D call and was not checked against the DNA. TRBV21-1 has pseudogene status. The CDR3 sequence is 18 residues long. The CDR3 is CASSKAPTGASPACEQYF. The CDR3 DNA reads as TGTGCCAGCAGCAAAGCACCAACTGGGGCAAGCCCCGCGTGCGAGCAGTACTTC.

The chain couples TRBV6-6 to TRBJ2-7; 12 nucleotides agree with TRBD2. Germline V CDR1 and CDR2: MNHNY, SVGAGI (reference sequence). Trimming at V came to 9 bases and at J to 3 bases, leaving 3 bases not matched to a gene. The CDR3 sequence is 13 residues long. For the CDR3, the DNA is TGTGCCAGTGGACTAGCGGGAAGCTACGAGCAGTACTTC. It yields the protein CASGLAGSYEQYF.

The J gene is TRBJ2-1, the V gene TRBV18; D is possibly TRBD2 (6 bases). The V end was cut by 1 base, the J end by 4 bases, with 14 bases between. This CDR3 comprises 16 residues. Germline V gene sequence: CDR1 KGHSH, CDR2 LQKENI. Here the CDR3 DNA reads TGTGCCAGCTCACCACTTATGGGACTGATATACAATGAGCAGTTCTTC. Translation gives CASSPLMGLIYNEQFF.

This rearrangement joins TRBV7-9 to TRBJ2-6; D gene ambiguous. The CDR3 has 15 residues. The germline V and J ends were trimmed by 1 base and 4 bases, with 8 bases remaining between them. Germline V gene lookup returns CDR1 SEHNR and CDR2 FQNEAQ (reference sequence). The CDR3 spells CASSLDLGGANVLTF. The CDR3 DNA reads TGTGCCAGCAGCTTAGACTTGGGCGGGGCCAACGTCCTGACTTTC.

This clone has just a few counts. The chain combines TRBV5-1 with TRBJ2-1, with 8 bases lining up with TRBD2. Trimming cost V 6 bases and J 1 base; bases outside gene matches: 9. The CDR3 length is 16 residues. Looked up from germline, CDR1 is SGHRS and CDR2 is YFSETQ. CDR3 protein: CASTPRSGGSYNEQFF. CDR3 DNA: TGCGCCAGCACCCCGCGGTCGGGAGGGTCCTACAATGAGCAGTTCTTC.

This chain uses TRBV28 with TRBJ2-7; 8 nucleotides line up with TRBD1. Trimming cost V 7 bases and J 0 bases; bases outside gene matches: 2. Per the germline V gene, CDR1 is MDHEN and CDR2 is SYDVKM. This CDR3 contains 13 residues. The CDR3, as DNA: TGTGCCAGCAACAGGGGGACCTCCTACGAGCAGTACTTC. Its translation: CASNRGTSYEQYF.

The chain recombines TRBV28 with TRBJ1-2; D may be TRBD1 (6 bases). The CDR3 length is 15 residues. The germline CDR1 and CDR2 sequences are MDHEN and SYDVKM. Trimming removed 7 bases at V and 8 bases at J, with 23 bases between. CDR3 sequence reads: CASNYKSRGWKGYTF. In DNA form, the CDR3 reads TGTGCCAGCAACTACAAGTCCAGGGGATGGAAAGGCTACACCTTC.

The J gene is TRBJ2-7, the V gene TRBV28; tentatively, D is TRBD1 (6 bases). Trimming shortened V by 11 bases and J by 2 bases, and 22 bases separated the two germline ends. CDR1 MDHEN and CDR2 SYDVKM come from the germline V gene. CDR3 length: 15 residues. The CDR3 is CALSVRTDPTYEQYF. DNA of the CDR3: TGTGCCTTATCCGTAAGGACAGACCCCACCTACGAGCAGTACTTC.

The chain recombines TRBV7-9 with TRBJ1-2, with D unclear. V was clipped by 0 bases and J by 6 bases, with 17 bases between them. This CDR3 is 16 amino acids long. CDR1 and CDR2 (germline): SEHNR, FQNEAQ (reference sequence). CDR3 amino acids: CASSLAIGRGPNGYTF. The CDR3 bases are TGTGCCAGCAGCTTAGCGATTGGGCGGGGTCCCAATGGCTACACCTTC.

This chain joins TRBV5-1 and TRBJ1-2; 7 positions agree with TRBD1. Per the germline V gene, CDR1 is SGHRS and CDR2 is YFSETQ. After removal of 4 bases from V and 8 bases from J, the junction contained 14 bases not matched to a gene. The CDR3 is 15 residues long. CDR3 DNA sequence: TGCGCCAGCAGCGTGACCGGGACAGCAAAGGGGGGCTACACCTTC. This codes for CASSVTGTAKGGYTF.

This clone appeared once. The chain's CDR3 is CASSLVAGAGDTQYF. CDR3 bases: TGTGCCAGCAGCTTGGTAGCGGGAGCTGGAGATACGCAGTATTTT. The chain uses TRBV5-4 and TRBJ2-3; 9 nucleotides agree with TRBD2. The CDR3 spans 15 residues. CDR1 is SGHNT and CDR2 is YYREEE in the germline V gene (reference sequence). Trimming removed 0 bases from V and 5 bases from J; junction bases left unmatched: 4.

The chain carries TRBV5-5 and TRBJ2-7; 14 nucleotides match TRBD2. The CDR3 is 16 amino acids. From germline, CDR1 is SGHKS and CDR2 YYEKEE (reference sequence). V lost 5 bases and J lost 4; bases outside the gene matches: 8. The CDR3 region has the DNA TGTGCCAGCAGTCGGACTAGCGGGAGGCAACTTTACGAGCAGTACTTC. It specifies CASSRTSGRQLYEQYF.

This clone was detected only once. CDR3 residues: CASSGVTAGKNIQYF. Here the CDR3 DNA reads TGTGCCAGCAGCGGGGTTACAGCTGGCAAAAACATTCAGTACTTC. This rearrangement joins TRBV6-5 to TRBJ2-4, with D possibly being TRBD2 (5 bases). This CDR3 is built from 15 residues. Germline loops: CDR1 MNHEY, CDR2 SVGAGI. The germline V and J ends were trimmed by 6 bases and 3 bases, with 15 bases remaining between them.

The chain carries TRBV7-9 and TRBJ2-1, with 11 bases fitting TRBD2. There are 14 residues in the CDR3. Per the germline V gene, CDR1 is SEHNR and CDR2 is FQNEAQ (reference sequence). Germline trimming cut 1 base from V and 13 bases from J; bases unmatched to any gene: 6. The CDR3 loop is CASSLVGTSGYQFF. As DNA, the CDR3 is TGTGCCAGCAGCTTAGTGGGGACTAGCGGTTACCAGTTCTTC.

The chain couples TRBV30 to TRBJ2-1; D may be TRBD2 (5 bases). CDR3 length equals 14 residues. The germline V gene has CDR1 GTSNPN and CDR2 SVGIG (reference sequence). With 4 bases removed from V and 0 bases from J, the gap between germline ends came to 10 bases. The CDR3 region is CAWKRAGSYNEQFF. DNA of the CDR3: TGTGCCTGGAAAAGGGCGGGCTCCTACAATGAGCAGTTCTTC. The full variable domain, completed using reference TRBV30 and TRBJ2-1, is SQTIHQWPATLVQPVGSPLSLECTVEGTSNPNLYWYRQAAGRGLQLLFYSVGIGQISSEVPQNLSASRPQDRQFILSSKKLLLSDSGFYLCAWKRAGSYNEQFFGPGTRLTVL.

The chain combines TRBV6-1 with TRBJ1-4; a possible D gene is TRBD1 (5 bases). With 4 bases removed from V and 8 bases from J, the gap between germline ends came to 14 bases. The CDR3 runs to 14 residues. Looked up from germline, CDR1 is MNHNS and CDR2 is SASEGT. The CDR3 nucleotides read TGTGCCAGCAGTGGGGGGGGAGTAACAGAAAAACTGTTTTTT. Its translation: CASSGGGVTEKLFF.

The chain combines TRBV5-4 with TRBJ2-1; 10 bases are a match to TRBD2. The V gene end was trimmed by 0 bases and the J gene end by 2 bases; junction bases not matched to a gene: 2. CDR1 and CDR2 from the germline V gene are SGHNT and YYREEE (reference sequence). CDR3 size: 16 residues. Here the CDR3 DNA reads TGTGCCAGCAGCTTGGGTAGCGGGGGGACCTACAATGAGCAGTTCTTC. This encodes CASSLGSGGTYNEQFF.